The clone carrying this T cell receptor (beta chain) came up many times. Its antigen is unidentified. Germline values: CDR1 ENHRY, CDR2 SYGVKD. The CDR3 extends over 14 amino acids. The ends lost 4 bases at V and 5 bases at J; junction bases unmatched: 7. The data derive from a study of T-cell reconstitution after alpha-beta-depleted transplantation in children. General study findings and limits: Certain patients had high TCRbeta diversity at day 60, and it came from recipient T cells and thymic progenitors that survived. Two months or so post-transplant, alpha-beta T cells reportedly derived from several hundred expanded graft clones. T-cell counts and diversity at one year following transplant were attributed mainly to newly produced T cells.

The TCRbeta library was prepared with unique molecular identifiers. One entry per CDR3 protein results from TCRdb running MiXCR on the PCR reads. The sample consists of just under 250,000 distinct CDR3 sequences, over 20% of them appearing once. The sample in question was PBMCs, obtained before TCRalphabeta/CD19-depleted stem cell transplant. The TCR sequence derives from a girl aged 2 to 10 with Fanconi anemia, due to receive a stem cell transplant. The gene calls are TRBV10-3 and TRBJ2-5; 7 bases align to TRBD2. The CDR3 region is CAISGGAGRETQYF. CDR3 bases: TGTGCCATCAGTGGGGGAGCGGGAAGGGAGACCCAGTACTTC.